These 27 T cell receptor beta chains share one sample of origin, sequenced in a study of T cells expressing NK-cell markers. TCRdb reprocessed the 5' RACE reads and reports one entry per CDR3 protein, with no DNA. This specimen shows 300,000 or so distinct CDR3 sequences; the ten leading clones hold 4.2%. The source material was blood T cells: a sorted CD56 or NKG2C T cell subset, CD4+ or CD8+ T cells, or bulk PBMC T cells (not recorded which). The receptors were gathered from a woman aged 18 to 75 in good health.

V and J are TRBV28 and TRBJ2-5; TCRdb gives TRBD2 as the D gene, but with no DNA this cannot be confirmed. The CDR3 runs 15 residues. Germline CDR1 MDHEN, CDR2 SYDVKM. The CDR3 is CASSGAGEGGETQYF. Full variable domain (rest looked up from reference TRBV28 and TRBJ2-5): DVKVTQSSRYLVKRTGEKVFLECVQDMDHENMFWYRQDPGLGLRLIYFSYDVKMKEKGDIPEGYSVSREKKERFSLILESASTNQTSMYLCASSGAGEGGETQYFGPGTRLLVL.

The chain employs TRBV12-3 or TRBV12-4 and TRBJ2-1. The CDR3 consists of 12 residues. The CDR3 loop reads CASSLVYGEQFF.

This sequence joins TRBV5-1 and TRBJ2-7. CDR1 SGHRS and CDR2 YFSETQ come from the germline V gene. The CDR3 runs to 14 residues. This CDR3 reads CASSLELAVNEQYF.

CDR3 sequence: CASSQDPGEARVDNEQFF. The chain links TRBV4-3 to TRBJ2-1; TCRdb indicates TRBD1, and absent DNA this call remains unverified. The germline V gene encodes CDR1 LGHNA and CDR2 YSLEER. This CDR3 contains 18 residues.

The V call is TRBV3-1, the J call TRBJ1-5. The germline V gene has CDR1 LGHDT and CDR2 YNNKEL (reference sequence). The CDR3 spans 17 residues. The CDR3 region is CASSQVGGVGSNQPQHF.

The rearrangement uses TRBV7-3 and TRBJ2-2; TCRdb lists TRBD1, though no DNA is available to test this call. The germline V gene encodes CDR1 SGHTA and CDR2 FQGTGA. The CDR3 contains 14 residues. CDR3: CASSPQGWTGELFF.

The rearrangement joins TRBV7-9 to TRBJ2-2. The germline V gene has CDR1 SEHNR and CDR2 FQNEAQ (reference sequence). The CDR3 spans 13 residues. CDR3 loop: CASSFGFTGELFF.

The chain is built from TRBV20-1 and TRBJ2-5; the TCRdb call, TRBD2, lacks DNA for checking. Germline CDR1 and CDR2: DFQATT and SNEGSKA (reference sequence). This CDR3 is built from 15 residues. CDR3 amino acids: CSARDWREPQETQYF.

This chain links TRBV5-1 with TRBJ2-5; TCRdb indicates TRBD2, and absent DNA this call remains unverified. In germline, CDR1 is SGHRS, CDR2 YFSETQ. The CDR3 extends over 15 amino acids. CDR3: CASSRTSGFQETQYF.

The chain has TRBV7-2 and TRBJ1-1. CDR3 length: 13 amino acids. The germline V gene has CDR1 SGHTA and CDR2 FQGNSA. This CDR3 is CASSLDRGTGAFF.

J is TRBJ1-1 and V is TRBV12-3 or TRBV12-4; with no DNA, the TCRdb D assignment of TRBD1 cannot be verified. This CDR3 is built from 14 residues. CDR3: CASTIGTVASEAFF.

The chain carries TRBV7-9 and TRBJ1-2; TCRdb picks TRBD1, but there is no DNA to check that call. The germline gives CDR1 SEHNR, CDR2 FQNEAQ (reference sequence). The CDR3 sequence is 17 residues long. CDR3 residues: CASSLSPPGQLNYGYTF.

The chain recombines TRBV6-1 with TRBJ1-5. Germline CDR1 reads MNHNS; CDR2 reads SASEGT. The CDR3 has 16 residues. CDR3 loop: CASSGGRPLFNQPQHF.

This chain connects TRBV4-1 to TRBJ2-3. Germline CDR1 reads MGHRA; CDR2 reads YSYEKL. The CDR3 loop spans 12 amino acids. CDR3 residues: CASSQDRDTQYF.

CDR3 in amino acids: CASSSEQSSYNEQFF. The chain is built from TRBV5-1 and TRBJ2-1. CDR3 length equals 15 residues. CDR1 is SGHRS and CDR2 is YFSETQ in the germline V gene.

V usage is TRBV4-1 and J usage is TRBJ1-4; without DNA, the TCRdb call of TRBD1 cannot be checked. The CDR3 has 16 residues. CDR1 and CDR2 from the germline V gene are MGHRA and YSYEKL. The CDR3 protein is CASSQDHGGTNEKLFF.

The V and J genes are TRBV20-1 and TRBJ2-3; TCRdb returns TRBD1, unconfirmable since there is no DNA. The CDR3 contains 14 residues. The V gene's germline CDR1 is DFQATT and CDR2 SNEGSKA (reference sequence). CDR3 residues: CSASRDSSTDTQYF.

The CDR3 reads CASSRDGGPSNEQFF. The V gene is TRBV19, the J gene TRBJ2-1; as DNA is missing, the TRBD1 call by TCRdb cannot be tested. The CDR3 sequence is 15 residues long. Germline V gene sequence: CDR1 LNHDA, CDR2 SQIVND (reference sequence).

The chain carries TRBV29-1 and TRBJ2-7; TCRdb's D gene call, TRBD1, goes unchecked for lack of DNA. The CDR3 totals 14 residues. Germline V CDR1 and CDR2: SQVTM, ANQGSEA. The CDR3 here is CSARPTVSSYEQYF.

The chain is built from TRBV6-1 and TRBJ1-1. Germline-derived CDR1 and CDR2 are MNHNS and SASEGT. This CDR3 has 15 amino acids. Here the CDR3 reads CASTNLPGGNTEAFF.

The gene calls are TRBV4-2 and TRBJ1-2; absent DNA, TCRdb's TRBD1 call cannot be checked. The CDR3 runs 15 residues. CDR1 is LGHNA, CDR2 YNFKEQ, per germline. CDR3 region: CASSQAGADNYGYTF.

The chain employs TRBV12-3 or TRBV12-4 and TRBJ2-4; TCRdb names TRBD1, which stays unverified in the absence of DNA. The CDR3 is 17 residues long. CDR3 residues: CASSYSTGAWDKNIQYF.

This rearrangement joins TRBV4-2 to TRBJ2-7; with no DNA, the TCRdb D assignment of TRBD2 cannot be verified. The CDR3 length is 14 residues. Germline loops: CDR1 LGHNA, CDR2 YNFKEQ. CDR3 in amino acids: CASSEPSGNYEQYF.

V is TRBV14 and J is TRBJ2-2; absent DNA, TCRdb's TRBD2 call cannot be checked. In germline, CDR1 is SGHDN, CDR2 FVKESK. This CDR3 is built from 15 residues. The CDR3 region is CASSPALTNTGELFF.

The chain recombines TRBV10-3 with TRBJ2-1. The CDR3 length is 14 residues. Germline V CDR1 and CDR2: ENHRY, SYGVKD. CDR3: CAISGIFSYNEQFF.

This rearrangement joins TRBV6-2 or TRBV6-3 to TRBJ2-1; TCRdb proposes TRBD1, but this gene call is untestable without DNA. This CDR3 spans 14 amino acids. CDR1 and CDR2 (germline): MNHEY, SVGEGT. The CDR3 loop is CASSYTRRGIEQFF.

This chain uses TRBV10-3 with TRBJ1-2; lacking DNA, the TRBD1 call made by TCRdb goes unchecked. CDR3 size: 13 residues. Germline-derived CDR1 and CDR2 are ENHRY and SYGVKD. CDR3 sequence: CAILDRGTYGYTF.